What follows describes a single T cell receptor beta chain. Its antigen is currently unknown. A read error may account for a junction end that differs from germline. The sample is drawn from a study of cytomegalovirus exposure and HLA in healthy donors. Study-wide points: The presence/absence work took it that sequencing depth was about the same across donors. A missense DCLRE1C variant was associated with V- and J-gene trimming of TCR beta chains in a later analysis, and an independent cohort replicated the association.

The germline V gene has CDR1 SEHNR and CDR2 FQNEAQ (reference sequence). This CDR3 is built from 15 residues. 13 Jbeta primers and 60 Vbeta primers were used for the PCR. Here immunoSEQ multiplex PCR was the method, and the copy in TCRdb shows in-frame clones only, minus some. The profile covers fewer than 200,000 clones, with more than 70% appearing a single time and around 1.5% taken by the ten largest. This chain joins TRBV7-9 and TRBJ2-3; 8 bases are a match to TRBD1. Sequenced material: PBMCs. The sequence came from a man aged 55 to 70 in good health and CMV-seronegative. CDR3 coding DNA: TGTTCCAGCAGCTTTTCAGGGGGCTATCCAGATACGCAGTATTTT. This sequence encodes CSSSFSGGYPDTQYF.